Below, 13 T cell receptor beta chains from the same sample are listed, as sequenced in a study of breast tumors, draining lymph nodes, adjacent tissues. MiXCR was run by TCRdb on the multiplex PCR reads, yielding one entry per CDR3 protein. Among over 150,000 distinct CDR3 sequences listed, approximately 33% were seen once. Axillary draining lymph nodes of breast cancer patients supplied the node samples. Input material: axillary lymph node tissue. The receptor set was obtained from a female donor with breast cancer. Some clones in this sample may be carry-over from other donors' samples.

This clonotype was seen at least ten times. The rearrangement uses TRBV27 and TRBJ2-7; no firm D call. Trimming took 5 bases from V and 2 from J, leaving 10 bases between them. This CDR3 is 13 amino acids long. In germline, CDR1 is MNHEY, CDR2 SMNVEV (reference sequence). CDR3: CASSLTPPYEQYF. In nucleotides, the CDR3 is TGTGCCAGCAGTCTAACGCCCCCCTACGAGCAGTACTTC.

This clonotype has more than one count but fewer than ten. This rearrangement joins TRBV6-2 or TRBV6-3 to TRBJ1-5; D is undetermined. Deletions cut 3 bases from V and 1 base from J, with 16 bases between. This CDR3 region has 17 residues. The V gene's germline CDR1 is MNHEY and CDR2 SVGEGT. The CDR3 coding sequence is TGTGCCAGCAGTTATCAGGCGGGAGAGTGGAGCAATCAGCCCCAGCATTTT. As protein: CASSYQAGEWSNQPQHF.

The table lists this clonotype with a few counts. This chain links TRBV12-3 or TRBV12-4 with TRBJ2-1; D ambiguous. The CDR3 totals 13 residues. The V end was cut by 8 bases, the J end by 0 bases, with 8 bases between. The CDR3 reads CASSSPSYNEQFF. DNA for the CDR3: TGTGCCAGCTCGAGCCCCTCCTACAATGAGCAGTTCTTC.

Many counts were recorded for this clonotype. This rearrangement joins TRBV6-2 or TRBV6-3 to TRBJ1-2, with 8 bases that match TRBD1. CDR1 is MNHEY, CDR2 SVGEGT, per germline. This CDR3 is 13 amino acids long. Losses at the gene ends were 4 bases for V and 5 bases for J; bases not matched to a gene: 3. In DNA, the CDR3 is TGTGCCAGCAGTTTACAGGGGGTATATGGCTACACCTTC. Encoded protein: CASSLQGVYGYTF.

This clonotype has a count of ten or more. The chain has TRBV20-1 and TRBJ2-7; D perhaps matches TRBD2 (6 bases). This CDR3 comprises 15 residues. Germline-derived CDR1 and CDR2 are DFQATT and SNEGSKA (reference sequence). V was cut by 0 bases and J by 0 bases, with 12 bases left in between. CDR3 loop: CSAREGFGGSYEQYF. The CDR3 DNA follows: TGCAGTGCTAGAGAGGGTTTCGGGGGCTCCTACGAGCAGTACTTC.

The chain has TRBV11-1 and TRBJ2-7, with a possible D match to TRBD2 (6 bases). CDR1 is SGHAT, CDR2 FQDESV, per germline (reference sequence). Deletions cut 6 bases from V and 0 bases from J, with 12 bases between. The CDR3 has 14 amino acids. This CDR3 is CASSWAGGSYEQYF. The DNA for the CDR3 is TGTGCCAGCAGTTGGGCCGGGGGCTCCTACGAGCAGTACTTC.

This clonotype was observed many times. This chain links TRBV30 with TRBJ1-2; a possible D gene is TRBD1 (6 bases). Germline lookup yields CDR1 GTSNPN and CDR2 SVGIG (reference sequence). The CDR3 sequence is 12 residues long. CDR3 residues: CASPRGRDGYTF. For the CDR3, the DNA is TGTGCATCGCCCAGGGGCAGGGATGGCTACACCTTC.

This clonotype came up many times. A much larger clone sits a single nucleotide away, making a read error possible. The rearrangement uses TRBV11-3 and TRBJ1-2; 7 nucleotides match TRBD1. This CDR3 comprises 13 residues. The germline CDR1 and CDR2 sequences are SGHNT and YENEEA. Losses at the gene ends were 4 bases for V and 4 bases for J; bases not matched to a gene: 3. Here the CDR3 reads CASSSGQIYGYTF. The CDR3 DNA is TGTGCCAGCAGCTCGGGACAGATCTATGGCTACACCTTC.

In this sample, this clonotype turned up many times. The CDR3 spells CAIPTRDGSSSNTGELFF. The CDR3 DNA reads as TGTGCCATCCCGACAAGGGACGGATCCTCCTCGAACACCGGGGAGCTGTTTTTT. The gene calls are TRBV10-3 and TRBJ2-2, with D possibly called TRBD1 or TRBD2 (5 bases each). Deletions cut 8 bases from V and 0 bases from J, with 22 bases between. The CDR3 contains 18 residues. Germline CDR1 and CDR2: ENHRY and SYGVKD.

CDR3 region: CASSLQRGGLQETQYF. The CDR3 coding sequence is TGTGCCAGCAGCTTGCAGCGGGGGGGGCTCCAAGAGACCCAGTACTTC. The chain uses TRBV7-8 and TRBJ2-5; 10 bases map to TRBD2. The CDR3 is 16 residues long. V trimming: 3 bases; J trimming: 1 base; junction bases outside the gene matches: 5. Per germline, CDR1 SGHVS and CDR2 FQNEAQ. Complete variable domain (other parts from reference TRBV7-8 and TRBJ2-5): GAGVSQSPRYKVAKRGQDVALRCDPISGHVSLFWYQQALGQGPEFLTYFQNEAQLDKSGLPSDRFFAERPEGSVSTLKIQRTQQEDSAVYLCASSLQRGGLQETQYFGPGTRLLVL.

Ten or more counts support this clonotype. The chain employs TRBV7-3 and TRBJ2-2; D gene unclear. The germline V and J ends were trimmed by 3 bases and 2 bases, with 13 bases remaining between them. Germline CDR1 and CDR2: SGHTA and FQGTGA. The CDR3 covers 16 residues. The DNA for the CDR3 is TGTGCCAGCAGCTTTGGCCCGAGATTAAACACCGGGGAGCTGTTTTTT. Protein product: CASSFGPRLNTGELFF. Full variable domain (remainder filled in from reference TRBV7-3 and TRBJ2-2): GAGVSQTPSNKVTEKGKYVELRCDPISGHTALYWYRQSLGQGPEFLIYFQGTGAADDSGLPNDRFFAVRPEGSVSTLKIQRTERGDSAVYLCASSFGPRLNTGELFFGEGSRLTVL.

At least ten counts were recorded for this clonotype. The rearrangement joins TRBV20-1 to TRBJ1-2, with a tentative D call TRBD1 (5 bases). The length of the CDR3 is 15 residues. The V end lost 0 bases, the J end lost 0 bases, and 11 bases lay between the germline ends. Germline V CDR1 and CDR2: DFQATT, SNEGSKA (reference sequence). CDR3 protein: CSARDEATANYGYTF. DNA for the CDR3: TGCAGTGCTAGAGATGAGGCGACAGCTAACTATGGCTACACCTTC.

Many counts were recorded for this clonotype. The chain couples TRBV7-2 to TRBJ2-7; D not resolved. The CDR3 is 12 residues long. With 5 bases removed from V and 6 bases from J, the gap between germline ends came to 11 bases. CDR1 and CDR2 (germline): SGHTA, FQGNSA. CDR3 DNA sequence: TGTGCCAGCAGCCTCGCGAAGGGCGAGCAGTACTTC. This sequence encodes CASSLAKGEQYF.